The 30 T cell receptor beta chains reported below all come from one sample, sequenced in a study of cytomegalovirus exposure and HLA in healthy donors. Amplification used 60 Vbeta primers and 13 Jbeta primers. Profiled with immunoSEQ multiplex PCR; TCRdb holds only in-frame clones, not every one. The sample has under 200,000 clones; about 62% are singletons. The sequenced sample consisted of PBMCs. Source of these receptors: a man aged 40-50 years in good health and CMV-seronegative.

The rearrangement joins TRBV7-3 to TRBJ2-1; a possible D gene is TRBD2 (5 bases). The ends were cut back, 5 bases at V and 8 bases at J, with 19 bases in the middle. The germline gives CDR1 SGHTA, CDR2 FQGTGA. CDR3 length equals 15 residues. CDR3 coding DNA: TGTGCCAGCAGCCACGGGGAGACCCTTCCCGATGAGCAGTTCTTC. Its protein product is CASSHGETLPDEQFF. The full variable domain, completed using reference TRBV7-3 and TRBJ2-1, is GAGVSQTPSNKVTEKGKYVELRCDPISGHTALYWYRQSLGQGPEFLIYFQGTGAADDSGLPNDRFFAVRPEGSVSTLKIQRTERGDSAVYLCASSHGETLPDEQFFGPGTRLTVL.

The chain joins TRBV7-2 to TRBJ2-7; D remains ambiguous. V gave up 0 bases and J gave up 2 bases, with 8 bases separating them. CDR1 is SGHTA and CDR2 is FQGNSA in the germline V gene. CDR3 length: 14 residues. In DNA form, the CDR3 reads TGTGCCAGCAGCTTAGCTTTCCAGGCCTACGAGCAGTACTTC. Translating gives CASSLAFQAYEQYF.

The chain uses TRBV6-5 and TRBJ2-5; 12 bases are shared with TRBD1. The CDR3 sequence is 15 residues long. V lost 6 bases and J lost 3; bases outside the gene matches: 5. Germline values: CDR1 MNHEY, CDR2 SVGAGI. The CDR3 sequence is CASSKGQGAKETQYF. The CDR3 DNA follows: TGTGCCAGCAGCAAGGGACAGGGGGCGAAAGAGACCCAGTACTTC.

This clone came up a few times. V usage is TRBV4-2 and J usage is TRBJ2-7, with 8 bases that match TRBD1. CDR3 length: 15 residues. With 0 bases clipped from V and 4 bases from J, the junction kept 5 bases outside the gene matches. Germline V CDR1 and CDR2: LGHNA, YNFKEQ. The DNA of the CDR3 is TGTGCCAGCAGCCAAGATCAGGGGGCCCATTACGAGCAGTACTTC. It translates to CASSQDQGAHYEQYF.

This rearrangement joins TRBV18 to TRBJ1-2, with D tentatively TRBD1 (5 bases). The germline V gene encodes CDR1 KGHSH and CDR2 LQKENI. The CDR3 loop spans 12 amino acids. Trimming pared 6 bases from V and 8 bases from J, leaving 13 bases between. The CDR3 spells CASSEGLSGYTF. The CDR3 DNA follows: TGTGCCAGCTCTGAGGGACTCTCCGGCTACACCTTC.

This clone was detected only a few times. This chain joins TRBV5-4 and TRBJ2-1; 9 bases line up with TRBD2. V lost 0 bases and J lost 0; bases outside the gene matches: 1. CDR1 is SGHNT and CDR2 is YYREEE in the germline V gene (reference sequence). The CDR3 has 16 residues. The CDR3: CASSLGRGGSYNEQFF. Here the CDR3 DNA reads TGTGCCAGCAGCTTGGGGCGGGGGGGCTCCTACAATGAGCAGTTCTTC.

V is TRBV7-3 and J is TRBJ2-3; 8 nucleotides line up with TRBD1. Losses at the gene ends were 8 bases for V and 5 bases for J; bases not matched to a gene: 0. The CDR3 extends over 11 amino acids. CDR1 SGHTA and CDR2 FQGTGA come from the germline V gene. CDR3 in DNA: TGTGCCAGCGGACAGGGAGATACGCAGTATTTT. Its translation is CASGQGDTQYF. Full variable domain (missing parts from reference TRBV7-3 and TRBJ2-3): GAGVSQTPSNKVTEKGKYVELRCDPISGHTALYWYRQSLGQGPEFLIYFQGTGAADDSGLPNDRFFAVRPEGSVSTLKIQRTERGDSAVYLCASGQGDTQYFGPGTRLTVL.

The rearrangement joins TRBV19 to TRBJ2-1, with a weak D call TRBD1 (6 bases). The CDR3 is 15 amino acids. V lost 3 bases and J lost 4, with 13 bases in between. CDR1 is LNHDA and CDR2 is SQIVND in the germline V gene (reference sequence). This chain's CDR3 is CASSISFGQYNEQFF. CDR3 DNA sequence: TGTGCCAGTAGTATTTCGTTCGGACAGTACAATGAGCAGTTCTTC. Filled out from reference TRBV19 and TRBJ2-1, the complete variable domain reads DGGITQSPKYLFRKEGQNVTLSCEQNLNHDAMYWYRQDPGQGLRLIYYSQIVNDFQKGDIAEGYSVSREKKESFPLTVTSAQKNPTAFYLCASSISFGQYNEQFFGPGTRLTVL.

This clone was recorded a few times. Other DNA sequences in this sample translate to the same CDR3. This chain links TRBV7-2 with TRBJ1-5; 8 bases fit TRBD1. The V and J ends lost 3 bases and 4 bases, in that order; junction bases with no gene match: 2. This CDR3 has 14 residues. Germline CDR1 is SGHTA and CDR2 is FQGNSA. CDR3 region: CASSLRTGNQPQHF. CDR3 DNA: TGTGCCAGCAGCTTGAGGACAGGGAATCAGCCCCAGCATTTT.

The V call is TRBV11-2, the J call TRBJ1-1; D call uncertain. This CDR3 has 13 amino acids. Per germline, CDR1 SGHAT and CDR2 FQNNGV. The V end was cut by 5 bases, the J end by 1 base, with 8 bases between. The CDR3 reads CASSGLANTEAFF. In DNA form, the CDR3 reads TGTGCCAGCAGCGGACTGGCGAACACTGAAGCTTTCTTT.

This clone was counted between two and nine times. The chain uses TRBV30 and TRBJ2-7, with 8 bases aligning to TRBD2. This CDR3 has 14 residues. V gave up 3 bases and J gave up 6 bases; unmatched junction bases: 10. Germline lookup yields CDR1 GTSNPN and CDR2 SVGIG (reference sequence). CDR3 nucleotide sequence: TGTGCCTGGAGCGCACTAGCGGAACTGGGCGAGCAGTACTTC. This translates into CAWSALAELGEQYF.

The chain uses TRBV21-1 and TRBJ2-7; the tabulated D call, TRBD1, remains unverified against the DNA. TRBV21-1 is shown as a pseudogene. CDR3 length: 14 amino acids. Written as DNA, the CDR3 is TGTGCCAGCAGCAAAGCGGTACACTCCTACGAGCAGTACTTC. Encoded protein: CASSKAVHSYEQYF.

The V gene is TRBV7-9, the J gene TRBJ1-2, with 11 bases lining up with TRBD1. The V gene end was trimmed by 5 bases and the J gene end by 1 base; junction bases not matched to a gene: 3. Germline lookup yields CDR1 SEHNR and CDR2 FQNEAQ (reference sequence). The CDR3 is 15 amino acids. The CDR3, as DNA: TGTGCCAGCAGCCCGGGGACAGGGGGTAACTATGGCTACACCTTC. It encodes CASSPGTGGNYGYTF.

The chain combines TRBV4-1 with TRBJ2-4; D may be TRBD1 (5 bases). Deletions cut 1 base from V and 2 bases from J, with 21 bases between. The CDR3 consists of 19 residues. Germline values: CDR1 MGHRA, CDR2 YSYEKL. The CDR3 sequence: CASSQASVASRVSKNIQYF. CDR3 bases: TGCGCCAGCAGCCAAGCCTCGGTCGCGTCCAGGGTGTCCAAAAACATTCAGTACTTC.

This rearrangement joins TRBV5-1 to TRBJ1-1, with TRBD1 matching 9 bases. V shed 4 bases, J shed 1 base, and the junction held 5 bases outside the gene matches. CDR1 and CDR2 from the germline V gene are SGHRS and YFSETQ. The CDR3 is 15 amino acids. The CDR3 DNA reads as TGCGCCAGCAGCCAAAGACAGGGGGGGAACACTGAAGCTTTCTTT. Residues: CASSQRQGGNTEAFF.

The J gene is TRBJ1-4, the V gene TRBV28; D is ambiguous. This CDR3 is built from 16 residues. V lost 6 bases to trimming and J lost 0 bases, with 14 bases between them. CDR1 MDHEN and CDR2 SYDVKM come from the germline V gene. DNA for the CDR3: TGTGCCAGCAGATATGGGCAGTATGCAACTAATGAAAAACTGTTTTTT. It translates to CASRYGQYATNEKLFF.

This clone was counted only a few times. V and J are TRBV2 and TRBJ2-5; TRBD2 matches at 7 bases. The ends lost 7 bases at V and 5 bases at J; junction bases unmatched: 10. The CDR3 contains 14 residues. Germline V gene data show CDR1 as SNHLY and CDR2 as FYNNEI. The CDR3 DNA sequence: TGTGCCAGCAAGAGACTAGTGACTAGCGAGACCCAGTACTTC. Translated: CASKRLVTSETQYF.

The J gene is TRBJ2-5, the V gene TRBV19; 13 positions match TRBD2. This CDR3 has 14 amino acids. The ends lost 9 bases at V and 5 bases at J; junction bases unmatched: 6. CDR1 LNHDA and CDR2 SQIVND come from the germline V gene (reference sequence). CDR3 in amino acids: CASTSGGAFETQYF. The CDR3 coding sequence is TGTGCCAGCACTAGCGGGGGGGCGTTTGAGACCCAGTACTTC.

This clone came up a few times. The J gene is TRBJ1-2, the V gene TRBV5-1; TRBD1 matches at 9 bases. V dropped 4 bases and J dropped 4; count of bases not matched to a gene: 8. The CDR3 contains 15 residues. In germline, CDR1 is SGHRS, CDR2 YFSETQ. CDR3 sequence (DNA): TGCGCCAGCAGCGGGGGACAGGGAGTTCCCTATGGCTACACCTTC. This codes for CASSGGQGVPYGYTF.

The genes are TRBV29-1 and TRBJ2-5; D call uncertain. TRBJ2-7 matches the DNA end more closely, so the J call is doubtful. Germline values: CDR1 SQVTM, CDR2 ANQGSEA. CDR3 length: 13 residues. CDR3 loop: CSVRDTLAHEQYF. The DNA for the CDR3 is TGCAGCGTTCGAGACACTCTTGCCCACGAGCAGTACTTC.

This clone has a single count. The chain carries TRBV27 and TRBJ2-1; 13 bases agree with TRBD2. The CDR3 covers 16 residues. After removal of 7 bases from V and 4 bases from J, the junction contained 7 bases not matched to a gene. Looked up from germline, CDR1 is MNHEY and CDR2 is SMNVEV (reference sequence). CDR3 in amino acids: CASTSTSGRSYNEQFF. The CDR3 nucleotides read TGTGCCAGCACCTCGACTAGCGGGAGGTCTTACAATGAGCAGTTCTTC.

This clone was seen only a few times. The V and J genes are TRBV7-9 and TRBJ1-4; weak D call: TRBD1 (5 bases). The CDR3 is 16 amino acids. Germline V gene lookup returns CDR1 SEHNR and CDR2 FQNEAQ (reference sequence). V was cut by 5 bases and J by 5 bases, with 18 bases left in between. CDR3 residues: CASSSLSGGVNEKLFF. Here the CDR3 DNA reads TGTGCCAGCAGCAGCCTCTCGGGGGGGGTAAATGAAAAACTGTTTTTT.

This clone was counted a single time. This chain links TRBV5-4 with TRBJ2-7; 9 bases align to TRBD2. The V gene's germline CDR1 is SGHNT and CDR2 YYREEE (reference sequence). The CDR3 consists of 15 residues. V gave up 2 bases and J gave up 4 bases; unmatched junction bases: 7. The CDR3, as DNA: TGTGCCAGCAGCTTTGGGAGCGGGAGGTTGTACGAGCAGTACTTC. Its protein is CASSFGSGRLYEQYF.

V is TRBV5-1 and J is TRBJ2-7, with D unclear. CDR3 length equals 11 residues. V lost 5 bases and J 2 bases, leaving 5 bases between the germline ends. The germline gives CDR1 SGHRS, CDR2 YFSETQ. Here the CDR3 reads CASSEAYEQYF. CDR3 bases: TGCGCCAGCAGTGAGGCCTACGAGCAGTACTTC.

The chain recombines TRBV19 with TRBJ2-7, with 9 bases matching TRBD2. The CDR3 covers 14 residues. The ends lost 7 bases at V and 2 bases at J; junction bases unmatched: 6. CDR1 is LNHDA and CDR2 is SQIVND in the germline V gene (reference sequence). The CDR3 DNA reads TGTGCCAGTACAAAGACTAGCGGAGCCTACGAGCAGTACTTC. It translates to CASTKTSGAYEQYF.

The J gene is TRBJ2-3, the V gene TRBV27, with D unresolved. The CDR3 loop spans 13 amino acids. The germline CDR1 and CDR2 sequences are MNHEY and SMNVEV (reference sequence). Trimming stripped 2 bases from V and 2 bases from J, with 5 bases between. The CDR3 protein is CASSLPNTDTQYF. In DNA form, the CDR3 reads TGTGCCAGCAGTTTACCAAACACAGATACGCAGTATTTT.

The chain links TRBV5-1 to TRBJ2-7; tentative D call: TRBD2 (6 bases). Between the trimmed V and J ends, which lost 1 base and 1 base, there was a span of 18 bases. The CDR3 is 17 amino acids. Per germline, CDR1 SGHRS and CDR2 YFSETQ. CDR3 sequence (DNA): TGCGCCAGCAGCTTGAGTGGGGGACTTGGGGTATCCTACGAGCAGTACTTC. It is translated as CASSLSGGLGVSYEQYF.

The rearrangement links TRBV28 to TRBJ1-4; TRBD1 agrees at 8 bases. J was trimmed by 4 bases and V by 6 bases; bases with no gene match: 4. Germline V gene lookup returns CDR1 MDHEN and CDR2 SYDVKM. The CDR3 has 14 residues. The CDR3 nucleotides read TGTGCCAGCAGGGGGGGACAGGATAATGAAAAACTGTTTTTT. It codes for CASRGGQDNEKLFF. The full variable domain, completed using reference TRBV28 and TRBJ1-4, is DVKVTQSSRYLVKRTGEKVFLECVQDMDHENMFWYRQDPGLGLRLIYFSYDVKMKEKGDIPEGYSVSREKKERFSLILESASTNQTSMYLCASRGGQDNEKLFFGSGTQLSVL.

This chain joins TRBV11-1 and TRBJ1-6; D is undetermined. This CDR3 contains 14 residues. The germline V gene has CDR1 SGHAT and CDR2 FQDESV (reference sequence). Trimming removed 5 bases at V and 9 bases at J, with 14 bases between. The CDR3 DNA reads TGTGCCAGCAGCACCCGAGGACGGGGTTCACCCCTCCACTTT. Its translation is CASSTRGRGSPLHF.

This sequence joins TRBV5-1 and TRBJ1-6; TRBD1 is a possible D gene (5 bases). The CDR3 extends over 15 amino acids. The V gene lost 2 bases and the J gene lost 7 bases, with 13 bases spanning the gap. Germline assignment: CDR1 SGHRS and CDR2 YFSETQ. The CDR3, as DNA: TGCGCCAGCAGCTTCGGAGGGACGGGAAATTCACCCCTCCACTTT. Amino acid sequence: CASSFGGTGNSPLHF.